This TCR beta chain emerged from a study of T cell repertoires in cytomegalovirus infection. The germline CDR1 and CDR2 sequences are MNHNY and SVGAGI (reference sequence). V lost 2 bases, J lost 9 bases, and 8 bases lay in between. The CDR3 runs 12 residues. This clonotype was seen a handful of times. The antigen is unknown. TCRdb itself ran the reads through MiXCR, one entry per CDR3 protein. The sample yields around 770,000 distinct CDR3 sequences, under 35% seen once. The V call is TRBV6-6, the J call TRBJ2-1; D ambiguous. This sample comprised cultured CD8+ T cells from PBMCs, obtained from culture after CMV antigen stimulation. This clonotype originated in a human donor in good health (CMV status not recorded). Some clones in this sample may be carry-over from other donors' samples. The CDR3 protein is CASSYGWVEQFF. CDR3 coding DNA: TGTGCCAGCAGTTACGGGTGGGTTGAGCAGTTCTTC.